This T cell receptor beta chain originates from a study of CD8 T cells in ankylosing spondylitis. Whole-study results and caveats: Matched ankylosing spondylitis synovial fluid reportedly contained a significantly enriched population of disease-linked clones.

V dropped 6 bases and J dropped 5 bases, with 17 bases sitting between them. This CDR3 is 15 amino acids long. This clonotype was seen repeatedly, ten times or more. Its antigen remains unidentified. TCRdb re-called the 5' RACE reads through MiXCR, storing one row per CDR3 protein. The table includes fewer than 150,000 distinct CDR3 sequences, approximately 7.4% detected once. The J gene is TRBJ1-5, the V gene TRBV12-3 or TRBV12-4, with a tentative D call TRBD1 (5 bases). The origin of this receptor is a female donor with ankylosing spondylitis or in good health (not recorded which). Specimen: blood, either unsorted or a sorted T cell fraction (not recorded which). The CDR3 here is CASSPINGGDQPQHF. CDR3 DNA: TGTGCCAGCAGCCCGATCAACGGGGGGGATCAGCCCCAGCATTTT.